A single sample is the source of the 24 T cell receptor beta chains below, sequenced in a study of stem cell transplantation in POMP-related autoinflammatory disease. TCRdb's table, derived via immunoSEQ multiplex PCR, lists solely in-frame clones and lacks some. The sample yields about 68,000 clones, approximately 90% seen once. The specimen was CD4+ T cells from PBMCs, collected after stem cell transplantation. These receptors were collected from a human patient with POMP-related autoinflammation and immune dysregulation (PRAID). Some T cells may originate from the graft donor.

The CDR3 DNA is TGTGCCGCCAGCAGGGTCGGCTATGGCTACACCTTC. Protein product: CAASRVGYGYTF. The rearrangement links TRBV11-2 to TRBJ1-2; D is possibly TRBD1 (5 bases). V gave up 11 bases and J gave up 4 bases, with 14 bases separating them. Germline CDR1 is SGHAT and CDR2 is FQNNGV. CDR3 length equals 12 residues.

The V gene is TRBV12-3 or TRBV12-4, the J gene TRBJ2-3; the D gene is possibly TRBD2 (5 bases). This CDR3 contains 13 residues. V lost 6 bases to trimming and J lost 8 bases, with 15 bases between them. This chain's CDR3 is CASSLAASVTQYF. CDR3 nucleotides: TGTGCCAGCAGCCTAGCCGCCTCCGTTACGCAGTATTTT.

The rearrangement links TRBV4-2 to TRBJ2-2; D may be TRBD1 (5 bases). Germline V CDR1 and CDR2: LGHNA, YNFKEQ. With 4 bases removed from V and 2 bases from J, the gap between germline ends came to 11 bases. The CDR3 has 15 residues. Written as DNA, the CDR3 is TGTGCCAGCAGCCCCCGGCAGGGCAACACCGGGGAGCTGTTTTTT. It specifies CASSPRQGNTGELFF.

The chain combines TRBV12-3 or TRBV12-4 with TRBJ1-1, with D unresolved. V was trimmed by 6 bases and J by 4 bases, leaving 9 bases between them. The CDR3 is 12 residues long. The CDR3 DNA reads as TGTGCCAGCAGGACCCTGAGCACTGAAGCTTTCTTT. Its protein product is CASRTLSTEAFF.

The chain joins TRBV18 to TRBJ1-2; D gene ambiguous. The CDR3 runs to 13 residues. Germline V lookup: CDR1 KGHSH, CDR2 LQKENI. Trimming pared 0 bases from V and 8 bases from J, leaving 10 bases between. CDR3 protein: CASSPPAGRGYTF. DNA for the CDR3: TGTGCCAGCTCACCACCGGCCGGGAGAGGCTACACCTTC.

The rearrangement links TRBV28 to TRBJ1-2; D remains unclear. V gave up 9 bases and J gave up 4 bases, with 15 bases separating them. The CDR3 spans 13 residues. CDR1 is MDHEN, CDR2 SYDVKM, per germline. This chain's CDR3 is CASSWRARYGYTF. The CDR3 DNA is TGTGCCAGTTCCTGGAGGGCTCGCTATGGCTACACCTTC.

This clone was seen once. The chain carries TRBV11-2 and TRBJ1-6; a weak D match, TRBD1 (6 bases). Per the germline V gene, CDR1 is SGHAT and CDR2 is FQNNGV. The CDR3 is 15 residues long. Trimming took off 10 bases at V and 9 bases at J, with 22 bases between the two ends. This chain's CDR3 is CANCGRTVGGSPLHF. CDR3 coding DNA: TGTGCCAACTGTGGTCGGACAGTCGGGGGTTCACCCCTCCACTTT.

The chain carries TRBV5-4 and TRBJ2-2, with 8 bases lining up with TRBD1. CDR3 size: 13 residues. Germline-derived CDR1 and CDR2 are SGHNT and YYREEE (reference sequence). Trimming took 9 bases from V and 3 from J; bases not matched to a gene: 4. CDR3 bases: TGTGCCACGCAGGGGGCCTACACCGGGGAGCTGTTTTTT. Its protein is CATQGAYTGELFF. Complete variable domain (other parts from reference TRBV5-4 and TRBJ2-2): ETGVTQSPTHLIKTRGQQVTLRCSSQSGHNTVSWYQQALGQGPQFIFQYYREEENGRGNFPPRFSGLQFPNYSSELNVNALELDDSALYLCATQGAYTGELFFGEGSRLTVL.

The chain is built from TRBV29-1 and TRBJ1-1; D gene unclear. Looked up from germline, CDR1 is SQVTM and CDR2 is ANQGSEA. The V end was cut by 7 bases, the J end by 1 base, with 7 bases between. The CDR3 is 11 amino acids. The CDR3 coding sequence is TGCAGCGATCAGCCGAACACTGAAGCTTTCTTT. Its translation is CSDQPNTEAFF.

J is TRBJ1-5 and V is TRBV28; D gene unclear. CDR3 length equals 17 residues. Germline V gene sequence: CDR1 MDHEN, CDR2 SYDVKM. Between the trimmed V and J ends, which lost 3 bases and 3 bases, there was a span of 18 bases. The CDR3 nucleotides read TGTGCCAGCAGTTTTTCCTTAATTATAAATCCCAATCAGCCCCAGCATTTT. Amino acids: CASSFSLIINPNQPQHF.

This chain uses TRBV24-1 with TRBJ1-4; D might be TRBD1 (6 bases). The ends were cut back, 2 bases at V and 7 bases at J, with 13 bases in the middle. Germline V gene lookup returns CDR1 KGHDR and CDR2 SFDVKD. CDR3 size: 15 residues. The CDR3 protein is CATSDSRGAVEKLFF. The CDR3 coding sequence is TGTGCCACCAGTGATTCTAGGGGGGCCGTTGAAAAACTGTTTTTT.

This clone showed up just a few times. V gene TRBV19 combines with J gene TRBJ2-2; 15 bases match TRBD2. This CDR3 is built from 18 residues. Germline V gives CDR1 LNHDA, CDR2 SQIVND (reference sequence). The V segment lost 6 bases and the J segment 0 bases; nucleotides outside the gene matches: 5. The CDR3 region is CASRGLAGGLSNTGELFF. CDR3 coding DNA: TGTGCCAGTAGGGGACTAGCGGGAGGATTATCGAACACCGGGGAGCTGTTTTTT.

V gene TRBV5-1 combines with J gene TRBJ1-2; tentatively, D is TRBD1 (5 bases). Per germline, CDR1 SGHRS and CDR2 YFSETQ. This CDR3 has 15 residues. Trimming pared 0 bases from V and 3 bases from J, leaving 12 bases between. CDR3 coding DNA: TGCGCCAGCAGCTTGGGACTGACAGCTGACTATGGCTACACCTTC. This encodes CASSLGLTADYGYTF.

J is TRBJ1-2 and V is TRBV2; no clear D gene. Germline assignment: CDR1 SNHLY and CDR2 FYNNEI. Trimming removed 6 bases from V and 7 bases from J, with 15 bases in between. CDR3 length: 13 amino acids. CDR3 sequence reads: CASRLFGPAGYTF. In nucleotides, the CDR3 is TGTGCCAGCAGACTTTTCGGTCCGGCTGGCTACACCTTC.

The chain employs TRBV7-9 and TRBJ2-3; 8 bases map to TRBD1. CDR3 length equals 17 residues. The V gene's germline CDR1 is SEHNR and CDR2 FQNEAQ (reference sequence). Trimming took 5 bases from V and 2 from J; bases not matched to a gene: 12. The CDR3 DNA follows: TGTGCCAGCAGCGCGGCGACAGGGGCTCTGCACACAGATACGCAGTATTTT. Translated, it gives CASSAATGALHTDTQYF.

This chain links TRBV12-3 or TRBV12-4 with TRBJ2-3; D gene uncertain. The CDR3 is made up of 12 amino acids. V was trimmed by 7 bases and J by 0 bases, leaving 5 bases between them. The DNA for the CDR3 is TGTGCCAGCATACACAGCACAGATACGCAGTATTTT. As protein: CASIHSTDTQYF.

The chain carries TRBV28 and TRBJ2-7; 7 bases line up with TRBD2. The junction had 8 bases not matched to a gene; V was cut back by 4 bases and J by 5 bases. The length of the CDR3 is 14 residues. The germline V gene encodes CDR1 MDHEN and CDR2 SYDVKM. CDR3 region: CASSSGGWVHEQYF. Written as DNA, the CDR3 is TGTGCCAGCAGTTCCGGGGGGTGGGTCCACGAGCAGTACTTC.

The chain recombines TRBV5-1 with TRBJ2-1; perhaps D is TRBD1 or TRBD2 (5 bases each). Trimming removed 4 bases at V and 6 bases at J, with 17 bases between. Germline lookup yields CDR1 SGHRS and CDR2 YFSETQ. This CDR3 has 15 amino acids. This CDR3 reads CASSPLGRVGNEQFF. In DNA, the CDR3 is TGCGCCAGCAGCCCACTAGGCAGGGTGGGCAATGAGCAGTTCTTC.

This chain connects TRBV28 to TRBJ2-7; D uncertain. CDR1 and CDR2 from the germline V gene are MDHEN and SYDVKM. Trimming pared 0 bases from V and 2 bases from J, leaving 11 bases between. This CDR3 has 15 amino acids. CDR3: CASSLCQLMTYEQYV. DNA for the CDR3: TGTGCCAGCAGTTTATGCCAGCTCATGACCTACGAGCAGTACGTC.

The chain combines TRBV6-5 with TRBJ2-6, with D hard to call. The germline gives CDR1 MNHEY, CDR2 SVGAGI. CDR3 length equals 15 residues. The germline V and J ends were trimmed by 6 bases and 0 bases, with 9 bases remaining between them. CDR3 coding DNA: TGTGCCAGCAGAAGACACTTCTCTGGGGCCAACGTCCTGACTTTC. Its protein product is CASRRHFSGANVLTF.

The genes are TRBV5-8 and TRBJ1-5; 8 bases are a match to TRBD1. This CDR3 has 14 amino acids. Germline CDR1 SGHTS, CDR2 YDEGEE. Germline trimming cut 3 bases from V and 2 bases from J; bases unmatched to any gene: 1. CDR3 in amino acids: CASSSGQGNQPQHF. The CDR3, as DNA: TGTGCCAGCAGCTCGGGACAGGGCAATCAGCCCCAGCATTTT.

The chain recombines TRBV5-8 with TRBJ2-5; no clear D gene. The germline V and J ends were trimmed by 0 bases and 7 bases, with 7 bases remaining between them. The CDR3 sequence is 12 residues long. The germline V gene encodes CDR1 SGHTS and CDR2 YDEGEE. CDR3 nucleotide sequence: TGTGCCAGCAGCTTGGCTCGTGGGACCCAGTACTTC. This translates into CASSLARGTQYF.

This sequence joins TRBV4-1 and TRBJ1-2; D might be TRBD1 (5 bases). From germline, CDR1 is MGHRA and CDR2 YSYEKL. V was clipped by 1 base and J by 2 bases, with 11 bases between them. CDR3 length: 15 amino acids. The CDR3 spells CASSQAPGGNYGYTF. CDR3 DNA: TGCGCCAGCAGCCAAGCGCCGGGGGGGAACTATGGCTACACCTTC.

The chain joins TRBV18 to TRBJ2-6, with TRBD1 as a possible D gene (5 bases). CDR3 length: 15 residues. Per germline, CDR1 KGHSH and CDR2 LQKENI. The germline V and J ends were trimmed by 4 bases and 1 base, with 8 bases remaining between them. CDR3 sequence (DNA): TGTGCCAGCTCACAGGGGTTATCTGGGGCCAACGTCCTGACTTTC. Translated: CASSQGLSGANVLTF.